The clone carrying this TCR beta chain was seen ten or more times. Trimming took 8 bases from V and 1 from J, leaving 17 bases between them. Germline CDR1 reads SGHDN; CDR2 reads FVKESK. The CDR3 spans 15 residues. TCRdb redid the calling of the reads with MiXCR, one entry per CDR3 protein. Altogether some 300,000 distinct CDR3 sequences are present, about 9.1% being singletons, with the ten largest covering less than 3%. The data stem from a study of T cell repertoires in cytomegalovirus infection. Study summary: Based on public TCR beta signatures, there were indications of CMV infection and of a matching HLA type.

This rearrangement joins TRBV14 to TRBJ1-1; a weak D match, TRBD1 (6 bases). The TCR was taken from a human donor in good health (CMV status not recorded). Some clones in this sample may be carry-over from other donors' samples. What was sequenced was PBMCs. The CDR3 bases are TGTGCCAGCCGATTTTACAGGGCGGGGAACACTGAAGCTTTCTTT. Amino acids: CASRFYRAGNTEAFF.